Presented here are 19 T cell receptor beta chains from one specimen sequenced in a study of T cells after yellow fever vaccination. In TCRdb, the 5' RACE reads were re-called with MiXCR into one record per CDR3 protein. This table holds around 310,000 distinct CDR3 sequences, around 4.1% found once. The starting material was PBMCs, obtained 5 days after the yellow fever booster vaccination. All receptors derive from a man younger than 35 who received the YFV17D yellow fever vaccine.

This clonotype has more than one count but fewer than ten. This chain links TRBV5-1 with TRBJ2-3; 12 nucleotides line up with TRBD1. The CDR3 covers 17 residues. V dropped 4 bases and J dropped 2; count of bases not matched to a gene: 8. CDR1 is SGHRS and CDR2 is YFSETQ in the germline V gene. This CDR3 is CASSPGTGGFDTDTQYF. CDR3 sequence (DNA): TGCGCCAGCAGCCCCGGGACAGGGGGCTTCGACACAGATACGCAGTATTTT.

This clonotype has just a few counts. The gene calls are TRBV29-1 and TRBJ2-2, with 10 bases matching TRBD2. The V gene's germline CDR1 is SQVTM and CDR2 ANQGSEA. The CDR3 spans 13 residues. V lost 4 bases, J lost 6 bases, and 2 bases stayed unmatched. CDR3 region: CSVASGGAGELFF. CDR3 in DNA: TGCAGCGTTGCCAGCGGGGGGGCCGGGGAGCTGTTTTTT.

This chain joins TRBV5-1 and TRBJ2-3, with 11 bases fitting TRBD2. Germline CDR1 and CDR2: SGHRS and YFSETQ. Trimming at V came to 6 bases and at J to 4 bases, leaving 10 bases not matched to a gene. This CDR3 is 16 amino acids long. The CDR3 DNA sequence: TGCGCCAGCACTCTTATAGCGGGGGGGCCCGCAGATACGCAGTATTTT. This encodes CASTLIAGGPADTQYF.

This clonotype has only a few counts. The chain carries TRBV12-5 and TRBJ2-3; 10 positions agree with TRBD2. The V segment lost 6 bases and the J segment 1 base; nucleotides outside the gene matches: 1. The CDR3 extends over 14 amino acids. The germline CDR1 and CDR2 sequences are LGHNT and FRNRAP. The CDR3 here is CASGGTSGTDTQYF. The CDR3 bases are TGTGCTAGTGGGGGGACTAGCGGCACAGATACGCAGTATTTT.

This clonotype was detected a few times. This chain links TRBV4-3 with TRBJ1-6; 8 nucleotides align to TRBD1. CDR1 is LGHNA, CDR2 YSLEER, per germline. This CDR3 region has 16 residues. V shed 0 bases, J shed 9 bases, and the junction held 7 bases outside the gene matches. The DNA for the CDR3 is TGCGCCAGCAGCCAAGATACCGGGACAGGAAGTTCACCCCTCCACTTT. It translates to CASSQDTGTGSSPLHF.

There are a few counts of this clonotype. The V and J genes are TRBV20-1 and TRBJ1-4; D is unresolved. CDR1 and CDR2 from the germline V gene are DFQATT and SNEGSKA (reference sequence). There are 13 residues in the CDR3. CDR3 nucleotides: TGCAGGGCAGTACTGGACCCTAATGAAAAACTGTTTTTT. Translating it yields CRAVLDPNEKLFF.

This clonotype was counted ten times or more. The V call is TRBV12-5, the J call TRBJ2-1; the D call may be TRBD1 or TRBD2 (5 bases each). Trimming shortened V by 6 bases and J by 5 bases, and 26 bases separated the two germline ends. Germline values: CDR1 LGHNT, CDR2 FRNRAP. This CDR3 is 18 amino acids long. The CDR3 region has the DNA TGTGCTAGTGGCCAGGGAACATGGGGAGCGACCGATAACAATGAGCAGTTCTTC. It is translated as CASGQGTWGATDNNEQFF.

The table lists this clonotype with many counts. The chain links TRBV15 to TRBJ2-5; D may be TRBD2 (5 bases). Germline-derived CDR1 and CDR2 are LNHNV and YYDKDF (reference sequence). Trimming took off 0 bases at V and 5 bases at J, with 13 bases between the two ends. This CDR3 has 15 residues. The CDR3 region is CATSRDDYLRETQYF. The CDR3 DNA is TGTGCCACCAGCAGAGATGACTATTTGAGGGAGACCCAGTACTTC.

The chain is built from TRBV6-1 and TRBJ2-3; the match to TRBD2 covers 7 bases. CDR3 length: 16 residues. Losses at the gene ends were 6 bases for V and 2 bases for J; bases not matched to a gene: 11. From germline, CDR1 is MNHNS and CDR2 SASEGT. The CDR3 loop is CASRPTTSSYTDTQYF. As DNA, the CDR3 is TGTGCCAGCAGACCCACGACTAGCTCCTACACAGATACGCAGTATTTT.

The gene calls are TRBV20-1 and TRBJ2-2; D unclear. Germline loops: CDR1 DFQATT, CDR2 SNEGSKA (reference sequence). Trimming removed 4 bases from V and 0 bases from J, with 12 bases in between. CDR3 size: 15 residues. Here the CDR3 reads CSANRAVTNTGELFF. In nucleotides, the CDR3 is TGCAGTGCTAATCGAGCTGTGACGAACACCGGGGAGCTGTTTTTT.

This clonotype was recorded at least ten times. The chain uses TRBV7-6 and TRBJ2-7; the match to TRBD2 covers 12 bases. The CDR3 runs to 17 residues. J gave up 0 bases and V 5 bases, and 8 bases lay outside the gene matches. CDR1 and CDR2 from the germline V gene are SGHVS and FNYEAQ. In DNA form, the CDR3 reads TGTGCCAGCAGCCCCCGAGGACTAGCGGGAAGCTCCTACGAGCAGTACTTC. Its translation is CASSPRGLAGSSYEQYF.

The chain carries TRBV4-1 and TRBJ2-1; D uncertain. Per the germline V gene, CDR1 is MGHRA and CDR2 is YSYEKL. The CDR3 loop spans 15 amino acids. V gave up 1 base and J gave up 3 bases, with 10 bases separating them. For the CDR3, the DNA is TGCGCCAGCAGCCAAGGCCCCAGCAACTACAATGAGCAGTTCTTC. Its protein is CASSQGPSNYNEQFF.

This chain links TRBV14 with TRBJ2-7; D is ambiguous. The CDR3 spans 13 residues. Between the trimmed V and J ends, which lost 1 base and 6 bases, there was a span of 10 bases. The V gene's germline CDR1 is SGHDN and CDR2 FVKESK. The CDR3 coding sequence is TGTGCCAGCAGCCAAGTGGATCGAAGCGAGCAGTACGTC. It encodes CASSQVDRSEQYV.

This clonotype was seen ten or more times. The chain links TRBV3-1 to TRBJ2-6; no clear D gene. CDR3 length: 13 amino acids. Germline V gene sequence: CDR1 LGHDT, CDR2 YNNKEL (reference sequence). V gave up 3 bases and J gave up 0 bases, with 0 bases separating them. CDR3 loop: CASSHSGANVLTF. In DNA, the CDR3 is TGTGCCAGCAGCCACTCTGGGGCCAACGTCCTGACTTTC.

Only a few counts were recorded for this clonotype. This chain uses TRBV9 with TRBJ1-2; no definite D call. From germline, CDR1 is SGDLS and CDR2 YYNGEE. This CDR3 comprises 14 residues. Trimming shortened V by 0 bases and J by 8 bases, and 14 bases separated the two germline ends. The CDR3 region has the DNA TGTGCCAGCAGCGTAGAGGAGGCGCGTCGGGGCTACACCTTC. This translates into CASSVEEARRGYTF.

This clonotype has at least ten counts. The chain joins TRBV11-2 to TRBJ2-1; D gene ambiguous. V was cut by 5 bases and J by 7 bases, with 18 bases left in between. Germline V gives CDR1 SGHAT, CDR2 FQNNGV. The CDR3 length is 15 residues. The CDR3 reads CASSPENSFGNEQFF. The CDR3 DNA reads TGTGCCAGCAGCCCTGAGAACTCCTTTGGGAATGAGCAGTTCTTC.

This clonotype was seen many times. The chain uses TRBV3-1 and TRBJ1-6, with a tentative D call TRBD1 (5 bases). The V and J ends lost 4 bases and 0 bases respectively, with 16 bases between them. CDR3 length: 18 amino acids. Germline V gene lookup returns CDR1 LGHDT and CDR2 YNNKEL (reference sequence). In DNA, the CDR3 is TGTGCCAGCAGCCCCCGTGGGGGGTTGAGCTCCTATAATTCACCCCTCCACTTT. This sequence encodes CASSPRGGLSSYNSPLHF.

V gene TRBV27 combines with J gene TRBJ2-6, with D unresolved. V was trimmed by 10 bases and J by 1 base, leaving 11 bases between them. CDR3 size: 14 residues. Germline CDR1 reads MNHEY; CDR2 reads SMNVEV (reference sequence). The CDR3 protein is CATGRASGANVLTF. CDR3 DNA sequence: TGTGCCACCGGGCGAGCTTCTGGGGCCAACGTCCTGACTTTC.

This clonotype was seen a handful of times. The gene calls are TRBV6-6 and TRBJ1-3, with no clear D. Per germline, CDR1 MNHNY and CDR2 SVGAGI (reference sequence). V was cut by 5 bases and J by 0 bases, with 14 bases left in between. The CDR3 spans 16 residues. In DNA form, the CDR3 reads TGTGCCAGCAGTCCCGGGCCGACCCCCTCTGGAAACACCATATATTTT. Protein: CASSPGPTPSGNTIYF.